Below, one T cell receptor beta chain is given with its context. Antigen specificity is unknown. PCR employed 60 Vbeta and 13 Jbeta primers. Profiling relied on immunoSEQ multiplex PCR, and the TCRdb table lists in-frame clones only, not all of them. The table includes more than 85,000 clones, roughly 13% detected once. These data come from a study of cytomegalovirus exposure and HLA in healthy donors. General observations from the study: Sequencing likely caused a cluster of highly shared sequence variants.

CDR1 MNHEY and CDR2 SVGAGI come from the germline V gene. This CDR3 has 13 amino acids. Between the trimmed V and J ends, which lost 4 bases and 5 bases, there was a span of 9 bases. This chain connects TRBV6-5 to TRBJ2-1; TRBD2 is a possible D gene (5 bases). Sequencing was performed on PBMCs. The receptor's source is a man aged 40-49 years in good health and CMV-seropositive. The CDR3 reads CASSWTGNNEQFF. The CDR3 DNA reads TGTGCCAGCAGTTGGACTGGAAACAATGAGCAGTTCTTC.